The entry that follows covers one T cell receptor beta chain sequence. Its target antigen remains unknown. Within one base of it there is no much larger clone, and no base qualities were kept. These data are taken from a study of blood T cell repertoires in COVID-19 (dated by TCRdb to about 2020). Looking at the study overall: Samples from collaborators originated in the United States, Italy and Spain and spanned both the acute and convalescent phases of COVID-19. The material from the prospective study consisted of cDNA or gDNA derived from T cells, B-cell-depleted T cells, or PBMCs. Deeply sampled blood TCRbeta repertoires from subjects exposed to, actively infected with, or recovered from COVID-19 were included in the dataset. The repertoires were made available in a free public database intended to serve as a resource for research on the immune response to SARS-CoV-2. The samples were drawn from the first 160 participants of the ongoing ImmuneRACE study and from 1,254 subjects provided by 6 global collaborators. The sample metadata nearly always contained a de-identified subject ID, COVID-19 status, age in years and sex. Where available, HLA class I and class II types were obtained from metadata supplied by the sample provider rather than from assay-based typing. Broader findings and caveats from the paper: Clinical and demographic metadata were provided uncurated, with the amount varying by source and participant.

Participants in the prospective study were aged roughly 18 to 100 years, lived in some 24 United States geographic areas, and enrolled through a virtual design. To assign participants to cohorts, the prospective study relied on clinical history that participants themselves reported in a screening survey and a study questionnaire. Recovered participants in ImmuneRACE Cohort 3 were defined by two consecutive negative NP/OP PCR tests, clearance by a healthcare professional, or resolution of symptoms. In the prospective study, whole blood, serum and a nasopharyngeal or oropharyngeal swab were collected from each participant by mobile phlebotomists. Additional blood draws and questionnaires over an approximately two-month period could optionally be provided by prospective study participants. Prospective study blood samples were shipped either frozen or at room temperature before DNA extraction. The immunoSEQ Assay, a bias-controlled multiplex PCR, was used to amplify TCRbeta CDR3 regions from genomic DNA. For the original study's pipeline: Within the assay, amplification of reference gene primers was used to estimate how many nucleated cells each sample contained. To quantify the absolute abundance of each unique TCRbeta CDR3 rearrangement, sequence reads were collapsed and filtered. For each sample, productive Simpson clonality was calculated as the square root of Simpson's diversity index across productive rearrangements. TCRdb re-hosts the immuneACCESS table, in-frame sequences only. Its copies lack some clones; in the studies checked, an unresolved V gene accounts for under half of them, and the cause for the rest is not known. V, J and clone size were drawn from that table, and D and trimming were deduced from the DNA. The sample profile shows 250,000 to 300,000 clones; around 86% of them were found once. The biggest ten clones account for roughly 16% of the sample.

Based on the germline V gene (reference sequence), the CDR1 and CDR2 sequences are MNHEY and SMNVEV. V loses 3 bases of germline sequence and J loses 0 bases, and the interval between the two ends is 15 bases. Including the terminal cysteine and phenylalanine, the CDR3 comprises 17 residues. Just the 51-base CDR3 DNA is kept, in frame starting at base 1. The chain is made from TRBV27 and TRBJ1-5; the D gene identity is not certain. Sequences were obtained from PBMCs or T cells enriched from blood (not recorded which). The TCR originated in a man aged 18 to 30 who had recovered from COVID-19. The bases are TGTGCCAGCAGTTTGGGCCGGGCGGGGTCTAGCAATCAGCCCCAGCATTTT. The encoded protein is CASSLGRAGSSNQPQHF.